This is a list of T cell receptor beta chains from one sample in a study of beta chain features in type 1 diabetes. Here immunoSEQ multiplex PCR was the method, and the copy in TCRdb shows in-frame clones only, minus some. Of 300,000 or so clones in the sample, over 7% were seen once. Sample: central memory CD4+ T cells from blood. These receptors came from a man between 25 and 39 years old with type 1 diabetes. Each CDR3 is given with its conserved first and last residue. The D gene is left open where the match is weak. For some rows the clone size is stated as once, few or many, or as a class when expanded; others skip it.

length: 16
size: many
V: TRBV23-1
J: TRBJ2-1
D: .
DNA: TGCGCCAGCAGTCGCTCACGAGACACCCCCTCCAATGAGCAGTTCTTC
CDR3: CASSRSRDTPSNEQFF

length: 14
size: few
V: TRBV5-4
J: TRBJ2-5
D: .
DNA: TGTGCCAGCAGTACGGACGGGGTGGGGGAGACCCAGTACTTC
CDR3: CASSTDGVGETQYF

length: 15
size: few
V: TRBV5-1
J: TRBJ2-1
D: .
DNA: TGCGCCAGCAGCCTCGGGACCCCTATAGGGAATGAGCAGTTCTTC
CDR3: CASSLGTPIGNEQFF

length: 15
size: .
V: TRBV9
J: TRBJ2-3
D: TRBD2
DNA: TGTGCCAGCAGCGTAGTACTAGCGGGGATAGATACGCAGTATTTT
CDR3: CASSVVLAGIDTQYF

length: 13
size: .
V: TRBV6-1
J: TRBJ1-5
D: .
DNA: TGTGCCAGTAAAACGGGGAACAATCAGCCCCAGCATTTT
CDR3: CASKTGNNQPQHF

length: 15
size: medium-sized
V: TRBV25-1
J: TRBJ1-3
D: .
DNA: TGTGCCAGCAGTGAACCGGGAGGGAGGGGAAACACCATATATTTT
CDR3: CASSEPGGRGNTIYF

length: 17
size: .
V: TRBV10-3
J: TRBJ2-5
D: .
DNA: TGTGCCATCAGTGGGTCTGAGGAAAGGTCCTCTCGGGAGACCCAGTACTTC
CDR3: CAISGSEERSSRETQYF

length: 12
size: .
V: TRBV12-1
J: TRBJ1-5
D: .
DNA: TGTGCCAGCACCCGGGGGGGACAGCCCCAGCATTTT
CDR3: CASTRGGQPQHF

length: 16
size: .
V: TRBV5-6
J: TRBJ2-3
D: TRBD2
DNA: TGTGCCAGCAGCTCCCCCGGGGGGAGGGGCACAGATACGCAGTATTTT
CDR3: CASSSPGGRGTDTQYF

length: 15
size: few
V: TRBV7-2
J: TRBJ2-5
D: .
DNA: TGTGCCAGCAGCTTGTCGGCCAGCCGCCAAGAGACCCAGTACTTC
CDR3: CASSLSASRQETQYF